This is a list of T cell receptor beta chains from one sample in a study of CD8 T cells in Susac syndrome. TCRdb recomputed calls from the immunoSEQ multiplex PCR reads with MiXCR, one row per CDR3 protein. The sample lists under 300,000 distinct CDR3 sequences; about 96% were seen once. The specimen sequenced was CD4+ T cells from PBMCs. The receptors shown here come from a human donor with Susac syndrome. CDR3s include the opening cysteine and the closing phenylalanine or tryptophan. The D gene is left open where the match is weak. Expanded clones get a size class; other rows say once, few or many, or leave the size out.

clone size	V gene	J gene	D gene	CDR3 DNA	CDR3 protein
NA	TRBV15	TRBJ2-3	NA	TGTGCCACCAGCAGGGGAAGAACAGATACGCAGTATTTT	CATSRGRTDTQYF
once	TRBV20-1	TRBJ2-1	NA	TGCAGTGCCGCACCGGGCAGCGAGCAGTTCTTC	CSAAPGSEQFF
NA	TRBV4-1	TRBJ1-1	TRBD1	TGCGCCAGCAGCCAGGGGGACAGGGGGAACACTGAAGCTTTCTTT	CASSQGDRGNTEAFF
NA	TRBV3-1	TRBJ1-1	NA	TGTGCCAGCAGCGCAGACAGGAGGACAATGAACACTGAAGCTTTCTTT	CASSADRRTMNTEAFF
NA	TRBV5-1	TRBJ2-7	NA	TGCGCCAGCAGCTTGGGACCGACTAGGAACTCCTACGAGCAGTACTTC	CASSLGPTRNSYEQYF
NA	TRBV9	TRBJ2-1	NA	TGTGCCAGCAGCGCGACCGACCCGGGGCTTGAGCAGTTCTTC	CASSATDPGLEQFF
NA	TRBV14	TRBJ2-2	TRBD2	TGTGCCAGCAGCCAGGGACTAAACACCGGGGAGCTGTTTTTT	CASSQGLNTGELFF
NA	TRBV9	TRBJ1-1	NA	TGTGCCAGCAGCGTATACCCGGTGGGGAACACTGAAGCTTTCTTT	CASSVYPVGNTEAFF
NA	TRBV9	TRBJ1-1	NA	TGTGCCAGCAGAGAGGACATGGGTCCGAACACTGAAGCTTTCTTT	CASREDMGPNTEAFF
once	TRBV3-1	TRBJ2-7	NA	TGTGCCAGCAGCCAAGATCGGTCTCCCCGGCAGTACTTC	CASSQDRSPRQYF
NA	TRBV20-1	TRBJ2-4	TRBD2	TGCAGTGCTAGAACTTTATGGGGGAGGGCCACCTCCAAAAACATTCAGTACTTC	CSARTLWGRATSKNIQYF
NA	TRBV3-1	TRBJ1-5	NA	TGTGCCAGCAGCCAAGAGATCGACGGGGGGCCCCAGCATTTT	CASSQEIDGGPQHF
NA	TRBV30	TRBJ2-5	TRBD2	TGTGCCTGGAGTCCCAAAGCGGGAGGGGTCGGAGAGACCCAGTACTTC	CAWSPKAGGVGETQYF
NA	TRBV13	TRBJ2-7	TRBD1	TGTGCCAGCAGCGTCCGGGACAGGGAGGTGAGGGAGCAGTACTTC	CASSVRDREVREQYF
NA	TRBV20-1	TRBJ2-1	TRBD2	TGCAGTGCTAGTGGCACGAGCGGGAAAGGATACAATGAGCAGTTCTTC	CSASGTSGKGYNEQFF
NA	TRBV4-2	TRBJ2-7	NA	TGTGCCAGCAGCCAGGACGGGGTTGGCATGGCGCAGTACTTC	CASSQDGVGMAQYF